This TCR beta chain was captured by sequencing in a study of brain T cells in children with intractable seizures. The study's findings and limits: Only CDR3 sequence similarity suggested viral specificity, without known HCMV serostatus. Absence of clones before surgery may stem from lower sequencing depth.

CDR3 length: 13 amino acids. Germline loops: CDR1 MNHEY, CDR2 SMNVEV (reference sequence). V lost 6 bases and J lost 2, with 9 bases in between. About this clone itself: Its specificity is unknown.

The sequenced cases were selected for having the highest brain T cell transcript signatures. At least one anti-epileptic drug was given before surgery. The repertoire was sequenced with immunoSEQ multiplex PCR; TCRdb's copy has only in-frame clones and lacks some. The sample lists over 95,000 clones; 94% were seen once. J is TRBJ2-3 and V is TRBV27, with D maybe TRBD1 (5 bases). The receptor's source is a boy under two years old with hemimegalencephaly and intractable seizures. This specimen was peripheral blood, taken at surgery. For the CDR3, the DNA is TGTGCCAGCAGACCCGGACACACAGATACGCAGTATTTT. It is translated as CASRPGHTDTQYF.